This T cell receptor (beta chain) appears in the sequencing data of a study of memory CD4+ T cells and cytomegalovirus serostatus. Study background: Healthy Belgian adult donors included nine or ten CMV-positive and some 24 CMV-negative people. Study outcomes and limitations: Each of approximately 70 CMV-associated TCRbeta sequences occurred in one to five individuals. Repertoires predicted CMV serostatus with median bootstrapped AUC of approximately 0.94.

The sort gate was single viable CD3+CD4+CD8-CD45RO+ cells for memory CD4+ T cells. Positive selection with CD4 microbeads enriched total CD4+ T cells. The data were produced by immunoSEQ multiplex PCR, yet TCRdb's version contains in-frame clones alone and is incomplete. This sample yields under 55,000 clones, of which around 83% are seen a single time; 1.5% to 2% belongs to the top ten. A word on this clone: Its antigen is as yet unknown.

The ends were cut back, 1 base at V and 0 bases at J, with 10 bases in the middle. Per the germline V gene, CDR1 is SGHTS and CDR2 is YDEGEE. This CDR3 is 15 amino acids long. This clonotype originated in an adult in good health and CMV-seropositive. This chain links TRBV5-8 with TRBJ1-1; tentative D call: TRBD1 (6 bases). Sequenced material: memory CD4+ T cells from blood. The CDR3 is CASSLQGTLNTEAFF. CDR3 bases: TGTGCCAGCAGCTTGCAGGGGACACTGAACACTGAAGCTTTCTTT.